The T cell receptor beta chain under discussion was sequenced for a study of OX40 agonist ivuxolimab in advanced cancers. Here immunoSEQ multiplex PCR was the method, and the copy in TCRdb shows in-frame clones only, minus some. The sample contains about 55,000 clones, roughly three quarters of which appear only once. V dropped 0 bases and J dropped 5 bases, with 13 bases sitting between them. Germline CDR1 reads ENHRY; CDR2 reads SYGVKD. CDR3 length: 15 amino acids. This material consisted of CD4+ or CD8+ T cells sorted from blood, taken in a trial of the OX40 agonist ivuxolimab. The sequence was obtained from an adult with an advanced solid tumor such as melanoma, head and neck, liver or kidney cancer. This rearrangement joins TRBV10-3 to TRBJ2-5, with D hard to call. In DNA, the CDR3 is TGTGCCATCAGTGAGTCGTTTGATGGTAGGGAGACCCAGTACTTC. The encoded protein is CAISESFDGRETQYF.